This T cell receptor beta chain was found in a study of cytomegalovirus exposure and HLA in healthy donors. The study, taken as a whole, reports: Per a prior analysis, the majority of TCR beta V segments were productive roughly 90% or roughly 30% of the time. Based on reports, TCR beta sequences accurately predicted HLA-A and HLA-B alleles for most subjects.

On this clone itself: Its antigen is as yet unknown.

Primers for the PCR totalled 60 Vbeta and 13 Jbeta. The data were produced by immunoSEQ multiplex PCR, yet TCRdb's version contains in-frame clones alone and is incomplete. The sample includes under 250,000 clones, around 80% of them seen just once. V lost 0 bases to trimming and J lost 3 bases, with 17 bases between them. Germline CDR1 is LNHNV and CDR2 is YYDKDF (reference sequence). The CDR3 sequence is 17 residues long. Sample: PBMCs. This clonotype was sampled from a woman between 55 and 75 years old in good health and CMV-seropositive. The J gene is TRBJ1-1, the V gene TRBV15; D is possibly TRBD1 (5 bases). The CDR3 bases are TGTGCCACCAGCAGAGAAAGGGGCACCTCCCGAGACACTGAAGCTTTCTTT. Protein product: CATSRERGTSRDTEAFF.